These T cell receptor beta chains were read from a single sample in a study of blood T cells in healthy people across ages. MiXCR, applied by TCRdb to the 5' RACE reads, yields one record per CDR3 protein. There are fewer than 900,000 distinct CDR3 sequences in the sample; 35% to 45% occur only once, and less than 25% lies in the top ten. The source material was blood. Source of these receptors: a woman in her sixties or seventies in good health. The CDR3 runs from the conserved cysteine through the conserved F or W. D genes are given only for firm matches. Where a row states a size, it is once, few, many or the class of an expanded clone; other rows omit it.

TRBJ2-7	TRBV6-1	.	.	CAGSLTAGYEQYF	TGTGCCGGCAGTCTCACAGCAGGATACGAGCAGTACTTC
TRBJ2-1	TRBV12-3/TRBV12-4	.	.	CASSWVRGRNEQFF	TGTGCCAGCAGTTGGGTAAGGGGGAGGAATGAGCAGTTCTTC
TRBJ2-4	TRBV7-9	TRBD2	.	CASGTGEGNRPNIQYF	TGTGCCAGCGGCACCGGGGAGGGGAACAGGCCAAACATTCAGTACTTC
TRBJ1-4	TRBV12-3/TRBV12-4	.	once	CASSWRGGGATNGKLFF	TGTGCCAGCAGTTGGCGCGGAGGGGGTGCAACTAATGGAAAACTGTTTTTT
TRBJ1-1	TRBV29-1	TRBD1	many	CSATKTGEFTEAFF	TGCAGCGCAACCAAGACAGGGGAATTCACTGAAGCTTTCTTT
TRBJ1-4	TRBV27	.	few	CASMSGEEANEKLFF	TGTGCCAGCATGTCAGGGGAGGAGGCGAATGAAAAACTGTTTTTT
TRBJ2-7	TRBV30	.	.	CAWMVSGRGEQYF	TGTGCCTGGATGGTGAGTGGGCGTGGCGAGCAGTACTTC
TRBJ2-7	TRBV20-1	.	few	CSATNPRGSYEQYF	TGCAGTGCGACAAACCCGCGGGGATCCTACGAGCAGTACTTC
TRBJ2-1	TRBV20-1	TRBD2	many	CSARVIAGVLFF	TGCAGTGCTAGGGTAATAGCGGGGGTCCTGTTCTTC
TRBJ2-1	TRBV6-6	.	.	CASSYFPFVGGNNEQFF	TGTGCCAGCAGTTACTTTCCCTTCGTGGGGGGAAACAATGAGCAGTTCTTC
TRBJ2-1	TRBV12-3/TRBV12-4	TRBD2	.	CASTPSGNYNEQFF	TGTGCCAGCACCCCTAGCGGGAACTACAATGAGCAGTTCTTC
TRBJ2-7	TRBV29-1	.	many	CSVSHRDEQYF	TGCAGCGTAAGCCACAGGGACGAGCAGTACTTC
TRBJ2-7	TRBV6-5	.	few	CASSLPRGGAPYEQYF	TGTGCCAGCAGTCTGCCCCGAGGGGGGGCCCCCTACGAGCAGTACTTC
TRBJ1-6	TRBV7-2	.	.	CASSLGQVNSPPHF	TGTGCCAGCAGCTTAGGGCAGGTGAATTCACCCCCCCACTTT
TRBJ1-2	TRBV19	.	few	CATQQQFYGYTF	TGTGCCACCCAACAGCAGTTCTATGGCTACACCTTC
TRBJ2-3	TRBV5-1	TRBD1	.	CASSYRQGSTDTQYF	TGCGCCAGCAGCTACAGACAGGGGAGCACAGATACGCAGTATTTT
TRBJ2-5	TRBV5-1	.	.	CASSMRGGETRYF	TGCGCCAGCAGTATGAGGGGCGGGGAGACCCGGTACTTC
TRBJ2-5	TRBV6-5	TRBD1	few	CASRAGTGEETQYF	TGTGCCAGCAGGGCCGGGACAGGGGAAGAGACCCAGTACTTC
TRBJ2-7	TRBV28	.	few	CASSPSSGRDYEQYF	TGTGCCAGCAGTCCCTCCAGCGGGCGTGACTACGAGCAGTACTTC
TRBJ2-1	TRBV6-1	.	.	CASSEDDNYNEQFF	TGTGCCAGCAGTGAAGATGACAACTACAATGAGCAGTTCTTC
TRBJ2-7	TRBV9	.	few	CASSVEGHGRYEQYF	TGTGCCAGCAGCGTAGAGGGACACGGGAGGTACGAGCAGTACTTC
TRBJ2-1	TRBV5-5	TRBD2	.	CASSLVVAGGDEQFF	TGTGCCAGCAGCTTAGTCGTAGCGGGAGGGGATGAGCAGTTCTTC
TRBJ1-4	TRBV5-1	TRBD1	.	CASSQGQPNEKLFF	TGCGCCAGCAGCCAGGGACAGCCAAATGAAAAACTGTTTTTT
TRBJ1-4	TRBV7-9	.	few	CASSFGQGDEKLFF	TGTGCCAGCAGCTTCGGGCAGGGTGATGAAAAACTGTTTTTT
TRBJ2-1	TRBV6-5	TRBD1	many	CASSSPRTGYNEQFF	TGTGCCAGCAGTTCCCCTAGGACAGGCTACAATGAGCAGTTCTTC
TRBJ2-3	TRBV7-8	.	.	CASSLEPGVGTDTQYF	TGTGCCAGCAGCTTAGAACCAGGGGTCGGCACAGATACGCAGTATTTT
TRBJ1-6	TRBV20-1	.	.	CSASPGEARTYNSPLHF	TGCAGTGCTAGTCCGGGGGAGGCGAGGACCTATAATTCACCCCTCCACTTT
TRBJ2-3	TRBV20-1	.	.	CSVHLGASTDTQYF	TGCAGTGTTCACTTGGGCGCTAGCACAGATACGCAGTATTTT
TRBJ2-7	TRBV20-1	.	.	CSARRGVGYEQYF	TGCAGTGCTAGAAGGGGGGTCGGCTACGAGCAGTACTTC
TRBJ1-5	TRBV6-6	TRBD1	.	CASRTGTGLYSNQPQHF	TGTGCCAGCAGGACCGGGACAGGGTTATATAGCAATCAGCCCCAGCATTTT
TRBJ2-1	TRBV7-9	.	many	CASSLGLKNEQFF	TGTGCCAGCAGCTTAGGCCTGAAGAATGAGCAGTTCTTC
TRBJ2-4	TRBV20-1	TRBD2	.	CSARDLTSGRMGEAKNIQYF	TGCAGTGCTAGAGATCTTACTAGCGGGAGGATGGGGGAGGCCAAAAACATTCAGTACTTC
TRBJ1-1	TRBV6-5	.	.	CASSYSWGWTEVFF	TGTGCCAGCAGTTACTCATGGGGTTGGACTGAAGTTTTCTTT
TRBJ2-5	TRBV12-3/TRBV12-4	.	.	CASISGVFNEQYF	TGTGCCAGCATCTCAGGGGTTTTCAATGAGCAGTACTTC
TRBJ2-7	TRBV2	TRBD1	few	CASRGTGDRIYEQYF	TGTGCCAGCAGAGGGACAGGGGACAGGATCTACGAGCAGTACTTC
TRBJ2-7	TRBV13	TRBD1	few	CASSSKGQSYEQYF	TGTGCCAGCAGCTCCAAGGGACAGAGCTACGAGCAGTACTTC
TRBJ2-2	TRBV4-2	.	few	CASSPRIGDATGELFF	TGTGCCAGCAGCCCTCGGATAGGGGACGCCACCGGGGAGCTGTTTTTT
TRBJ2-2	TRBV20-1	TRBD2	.	CSARRASGRGGELFF	TGCAGTGCCAGGAGGGCTAGCGGACGGGGCGGGGAGCTGTTTTTT
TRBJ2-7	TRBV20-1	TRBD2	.	CSARAGASGIYEQYF	TGTAGTGCTAGAGCAGGCGCTAGCGGGATTTACGAGCAGTACTTC
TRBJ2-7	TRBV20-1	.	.	CSVQRGGSSYEQYF	TGCAGTGTTCAGCGAGGCGGCTCCTCCTACGAGCAGTACTTC
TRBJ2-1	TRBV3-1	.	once	CASSQSPWEQFF	TGTGCCAGCAGCCAATCGCCTTGGGAGCAGTTCTTC
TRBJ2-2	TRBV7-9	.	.	CASSLMGITGELFF	TGTGCCAGCAGCTTAATGGGGATCACCGGGGAGCTGTTTTTT
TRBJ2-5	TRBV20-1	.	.	CSAHYDTLARLYF	TGCAGTGCTCACTACGATACGCTGGCCCGCCTGTACTTC
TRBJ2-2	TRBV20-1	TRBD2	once	CSAKPSGRHTGELFF	TGCAGTGCTAAACCGAGCGGGAGGCACACCGGGGAGCTGTTTTTT
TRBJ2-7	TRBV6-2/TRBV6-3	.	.	CAGTSSLSSYEQYF	TGTGCCGGCACTTCCAGTTTAAGCTCCTACGAGCAGTACTTC
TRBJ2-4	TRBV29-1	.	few	CSFEVRGEPLAKNIQYF	TGCAGCTTTGAAGTGCGAGGCGAACCCCTAGCCAAAAACATTCAGTACTTC
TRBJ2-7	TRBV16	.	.	CASSQLQGPNYEQYF	TGTGCCAGCAGCCAATTGCAGGGGCCTAACTACGAGCAGTACTTC
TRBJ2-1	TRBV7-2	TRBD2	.	CASSLELAGSSYNEQFF	TGTGCCAGCAGCTTAGAGCTAGCGGGTAGCTCCTACAATGAGCAGTTCTTC
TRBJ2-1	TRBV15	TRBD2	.	CATSRDLPSGSETQFF	TGTGCCACCAGCAGAGATCTCCCTAGCGGGAGTGAGACCCAGTTCTTC
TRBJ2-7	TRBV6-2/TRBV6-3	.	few	CASRRDRPYEQYF	TGTGCCAGCAGGCGGGACAGACCCTACGAGCAGTACTTC
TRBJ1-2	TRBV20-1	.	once	CSAGRRGSSYGYTF	TGCAGTGCGGGAAGGAGGGGATCCTCATATGGCTACACCTTC
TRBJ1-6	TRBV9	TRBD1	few	CASSVAAGGGNSPLHF	TGTGCCAGCAGCGTAGCGGCAGGGGGAGGGAATTCGCCCCTCCACTTT
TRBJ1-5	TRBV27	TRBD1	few	CASSLQGDRQPQHF	TGTGCCAGCAGTTTACAGGGGGATAGACAGCCCCAGCATTTT
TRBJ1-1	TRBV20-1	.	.	CSARVRGAATTEAFF	TGCAGTGCTAGAGTACGGGGCGCAGCGACCACTGAAGCTTTCTTT
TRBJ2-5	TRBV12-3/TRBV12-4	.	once	CASRSGGGKTRTGTARKETQYF	TGTGCCAGCAGGTCGGGGGGCGGCAAAACCAGAACGGGGACAGCGAGAAAAGAGACCCAGTACTTC
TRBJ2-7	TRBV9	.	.	CASSVEEGSSYEQYF	TGTGCCAGCAGCGTCGAGGAGGGTTCCTCCTACGAGCAGTACTTC
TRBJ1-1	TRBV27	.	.	CASMEGGTTEAFF	TGTGCCAGCATGGAAGGGGGTACGACTGAAGCTTTCTTT
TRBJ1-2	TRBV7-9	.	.	CASSLAGARRGYGYTF	TGTGCCAGCAGCTTAGCTGGGGCCCGCAGGGGCTATGGCTACACCTTC